One sample yielded the 27 T cell receptor beta chains listed below, sequenced in a study of Graves' ophthalmopathy and Graves' hyperthyroidism. RNA served as the template for amplifying TCR beta CDR3 regions. Second-round multiplex PCR followed a first-round RT-PCR using HTBI primers. TCRdb passed the multiplex PCR reads through MiXCR, listing each CDR3 protein once. The table records over 450,000 distinct CDR3 sequences, approximately 15% of them present only once. Sequenced material: blood. These TCRs come from a woman in her twenties or thirties with Graves' ophthalmopathy.

There are many counts of this clonotype. The CDR3 loop is CASSIPPGELFF. The CDR3 nucleotides read TGTGCCAGCAGCATACCCCCCGGGGAGCTGTTTTTT. The chain employs TRBV9 and TRBJ2-2; D unclear. Germline CDR1 and CDR2: SGDLS and YYNGEE. This CDR3 comprises 12 residues. V lost 4 bases to trimming and J lost 6 bases, with 7 bases between them.

This clonotype appeared many times. The chain has TRBV28 and TRBJ2-4; 7 bases align to TRBD2. This CDR3 region has 21 residues. The germline V gene encodes CDR1 MDHEN and CDR2 SYDVKM. V lost 6 bases to trimming and J lost 1 base; unmatched junction nucleotides: 24. The CDR3 here is CASRPDPLGVVGGIAKNIQYF. Here the CDR3 DNA reads TGTGCCAGCAGGCCAGACCCGCTAGGGGTTGTCGGGGGGATCGCCAAAAACATTCAGTACTTC.

This clonotype was counted many times. The chain recombines TRBV2 with TRBJ2-7; 8 bases are shared with TRBD1. The V gene's germline CDR1 is SNHLY and CDR2 FYNNEI. The trim removed 7 bases at V and 6 bases at J, leaving 11 bases unmatched. The CDR3 sequence is 14 residues long. The CDR3 region is CASKRQGPPGEQYF. In DNA, the CDR3 is TGTGCCAGCAAAAGACAGGGGCCTCCTGGCGAGCAGTACTTC.

This clonotype has ten or more counts. The chain links TRBV12-3 or TRBV12-4 to TRBJ1-1, with 10 bases fitting TRBD1. V gave up 7 bases and J gave up 5 bases; unmatched junction bases: 4. The CDR3 extends over 13 amino acids. The CDR3 DNA reads as TGTGCCAGCATTGACAGGGGGCGGACTGAAGCTTTCTTT. Translating gives CASIDRGRTEAFF.

The table lists this clonotype with many counts. V usage is TRBV28 and J usage is TRBJ2-3; tentative D call: TRBD2 (5 bases). Trimming took off 3 bases at V and 4 bases at J, with 17 bases between the two ends. This CDR3 is built from 16 residues. Germline CDR1 is MDHEN and CDR2 is SYDVKM. The DNA of the CDR3 is TGTGCCAGCAGTTTTCCCGGGAAGGGCCCGGCAGATACGCAGTATTTT. This translates into CASSFPGKGPADTQYF.

This clonotype appeared many times. This chain joins TRBV24-1 and TRBJ2-7, with TRBD1 matching 9 bases. Per germline, CDR1 KGHDR and CDR2 SFDVKD. The CDR3 totals 14 residues. V dropped 7 bases and J dropped 3; count of bases not matched to a gene: 6. The CDR3 region is CATRGDRDYYEQYF. The DNA of the CDR3 is TGTGCCACCAGAGGGGACAGGGACTACTACGAGCAGTACTTC.

Concerning this clonotype itself: This CDR3 is missing its conserved last phenylalanine or tryptophan, likely due to a read error. The chain recombines TRBV7-9 with TRBJ2-7, with D maybe TRBD1 (5 bases). V lost 6 bases to trimming and J lost 0 bases, with 15 bases between them. Per the germline V gene, CDR1 is SEHNR and CDR2 is FQNEAQ (reference sequence). The CDR3 sequence is 15 residues long. CDR3 loop: CASRKTDTSSYEQYS. CDR3 nucleotide sequence: TGTGCCAGCAGAAAGACAGATACGAGCTCCTACGAGCAGTACTCC.

This clonotype was seen at least ten times. The chain has TRBV7-3 and TRBJ1-1; D is unresolved. The CDR3 has 13 residues. Trimming removed 6 bases from V and 5 bases from J, with 13 bases in between. Germline CDR1 is SGHTA and CDR2 is FQGTGA. The CDR3 here is CASRQPEGTEAFF. In DNA, the CDR3 is TGTGCCAGCAGACAACCGGAAGGGACTGAAGCTTTCTTT.

This clonotype was observed at least ten times. V and J are TRBV6-1 and TRBJ2-4, with 8 nucleotides matching TRBD2. This CDR3 is built from 17 residues. Germline-derived CDR1 and CDR2 are MNHNS and SASEGT. J was trimmed by 1 base and V by 4 bases; bases with no gene match: 9. The chain's CDR3 is CASSALSGTAAKNIQYF. The CDR3, as DNA: TGTGCCAGCAGTGCCCTTAGCGGGACGGCCGCCAAAAACATTCAGTACTTC.

This clonotype was recorded at least ten times. This sequence joins TRBV15 and TRBJ2-7; D gene uncertain. The length of the CDR3 is 13 residues. Germline lookup yields CDR1 LNHNV and CDR2 YYDKDF (reference sequence). Trimming removed 4 bases from V and 2 bases from J, with 9 bases in between. CDR3 sequence reads: CATSKAATYEQYF. The DNA for the CDR3 is TGTGCCACCAGCAAGGCAGCTACCTACGAGCAGTACTTC.

This clonotype appeared many times. This chain uses TRBV7-3 with TRBJ1-1, with a tentative D call TRBD1 (5 bases). Germline V gives CDR1 SGHTA, CDR2 FQGTGA. The CDR3 is 13 amino acids. V was shortened by 6 bases and J by 5 bases, with 13 bases between the two germline ends. This CDR3 is CASSSRQGTEAFF. The CDR3 DNA reads as TGTGCCAGCAGTTCTCGTCAGGGTACTGAAGCTTTCTTT.

Notes on this clonotype: A read error may be the cause here, since a much bigger clone is one base away. The V call is TRBV29-1, the J call TRBJ2-7; perhaps TRBD2 as D (6 bases). CDR1 and CDR2 from the germline V gene are SQVTM and ANQGSEA. V was cut by 2 bases and J by 5 bases, with 10 bases left in between. The CDR3 extends over 12 amino acids. CDR3 loop: CSVEMGGDEQYV. CDR3 DNA sequence: TGCAGCGTTGAAATGGGGGGTGACGAGCAGTACGTC.

This clonotype was picked up many times. V is TRBV6-4 and J is TRBJ1-5, with 7 bases that match TRBD1. This CDR3 comprises 18 residues. J was trimmed by 1 base and V by 4 bases; bases with no gene match: 13. The germline gives CDR1 MRHNA, CDR2 SNTAGT. The CDR3 reads CASSGGGWKGASNQPQHF. The CDR3 DNA follows: TGTGCCAGCAGTGGAGGGGGATGGAAGGGGGCGAGCAATCAGCCCCAGCATTTT.

The chain combines TRBV27 with TRBJ2-7; 7 nucleotides align to TRBD1. This CDR3 has 15 amino acids. V was clipped by 5 bases and J by 4 bases; unmatched bases: 11. The germline V gene has CDR1 MNHEY and CDR2 SMNVEV (reference sequence). CDR3 sequence (DNA): TGTGCCAGCAGTCCCAACCCACAGGACAGGTACGAGCAGTACTTC. Protein sequence: CASSPNPQDRYEQYF.

The table lists this clonotype with many counts. The rearrangement joins TRBV28 to TRBJ1-2; possible D gene TRBD1, 6 bases. In germline, CDR1 is MDHEN, CDR2 SYDVKM. Trimming took off 3 bases at V and 5 bases at J, with 13 bases between the two ends. CDR3 size: 14 residues. The CDR3 bases are TGTGCCAGCAGTTTGGCCAGGGGAAAGTATGGCTACACCTTC. This sequence encodes CASSLARGKYGYTF.

This clonotype was counted ten times or more. The rearrangement links TRBV6-5 to TRBJ1-5; D remains ambiguous. The CDR3 length is 15 residues. Germline-derived CDR1 and CDR2 are MNHEY and SVGAGI. The V end lost 4 bases, the J end lost 2 bases, and 12 bases lay between the germline ends. As DNA, the CDR3 is TGTGCCAGCAGTTCACAGCGGTATGGCAATCAGCCCCAGCATTTT. Amino acids: CASSSQRYGNQPQHF.

V usage is TRBV9 and J usage is TRBJ2-7, with TRBD1 matching 7 bases. This CDR3 comprises 15 residues. Per the germline V gene, CDR1 is SGDLS and CDR2 is YYNGEE. Trimming removed 0 bases from V and 7 bases from J; junction bases left unmatched: 10. The DNA for the CDR3 is TGTGCCAGCAGCGTAGAGGGACAGCGAGGTCGAGAGCAGTACTTC. Translated: CASSVEGQRGREQYF. The variable domain in full, with the rest retrieved from reference TRBV9 and TRBJ2-7, is DSGVTQTPKHLITATGQRVTLRCSPRSGDLSVYWYQQSLDQGLQFLIQYYNGEERAKGNILERFSAQQFPDLHSELNLSSLELGDSALYFCASSVEGQRGREQYFGPGTRLTVT.

This clonotype was detected only a few times. The chain uses TRBV20-1 and TRBJ2-2; 10 nucleotides align to TRBD2. The germline V gene encodes CDR1 DFQATT and CDR2 SNEGSKA (reference sequence). The CDR3 runs 15 residues. Trimming at V came to 4 bases and at J to 7 bases, leaving 9 bases not matched to a gene. The CDR3 sequence is CSAKLTSGRGGELFF. Written as DNA, the CDR3 is TGCAGTGCTAAGCTGACTAGCGGGCGTGGCGGGGAGCTGTTTTTT.

This clonotype was counted ten times or more. A clone one base away is much larger, so this may be a read error. The chain employs TRBV10-3 and TRBJ1-2, with 9 bases lining up with TRBD1. The CDR3 sequence is 15 residues long. Germline CDR1 reads ENHRY; CDR2 reads SYGVKD. J was trimmed by 1 base and V by 4 bases; bases with no gene match: 4. The chain's CDR3 is CAISGPGQGNYGYTF. Here the CDR3 DNA reads TGTGCCATCAGTGGGCCGGGACAGGGTAACTATGGCTACACCTTC.

This clonotype was counted many times. The chain combines TRBV5-1 with TRBJ1-5; tentative D call: TRBD1 (5 bases). CDR1 is SGHRS, CDR2 YFSETQ, per germline. This CDR3 is 13 amino acids long. V gave up 4 bases and J gave up 9 bases, with 14 bases separating them. CDR3 loop: CASSIGQGGPQHF. For the CDR3, the DNA is TGCGCCAGCAGCATAGGGCAGGGAGGGCCCCAGCATTTT.

In this sample, this clonotype turned up many times. The J gene is TRBJ2-7, the V gene TRBV29-1; D not resolved. V shed 4 bases and J shed 6 bases, with 10 bases lying between them. CDR1 and CDR2 (germline): SQVTM, ANQGSEA. There are 11 residues in the CDR3. The CDR3, as DNA: TGCAGCGTTGGAGGCTTGACCGAGCAGTACTTC. This codes for CSVGGLTEQYF.

Notes on this clonotype: No conserved phenylalanine or tryptophan is present at the end of the CDR3, so a read error is the likely explanation. This chain joins TRBV25-1 and TRBJ2-7, with D tentatively TRBD1 (5 bases). This CDR3 region has 13 residues. Germline-derived CDR1 and CDR2 are MGHDK and SYGVNS. Trimming pared 5 bases from V and 2 bases from J, leaving 10 bases between. The CDR3 protein is CASSSTVTYEQYL. CDR3 nucleotide sequence: TGTGCCAGCAGTTCGACAGTCACCTACGAGCAGTACTTG.

This clonotype occurred a few times. A read error is possible here, since a much larger clone lies one base away. The genes are TRBV20-1 and TRBJ1-5, with D uncertain. Trimming shortened V by 3 bases and J by 6 bases, and 24 bases separated the two germline ends. The CDR3 has 17 residues. Germline loops: CDR1 DFQATT, CDR2 SNEGSKA (reference sequence). The CDR3 DNA is TGCAGTGCTAGTTTCCGGGCCCTAACCAAGACCAGTCAGCCCCAGCATTTT. Protein sequence: CSASFRALTKTSQPQHF.

The sample holds many counts of this clonotype. The J gene is TRBJ2-2, the V gene TRBV6-2 or TRBV6-3; 8 bases are shared with TRBD2. The germline CDR1 and CDR2 sequences are MNHEY and SVGEGT. V was pared by 7 bases and J by 2 bases, with 12 bases of the junction left unmatched. CDR3 size: 17 residues. The CDR3 loop is CASKPLQAGVNTGELFF. Here the CDR3 DNA reads TGTGCCAGCAAACCCCTGCAAGCGGGGGTTAACACCGGGGAGCTGTTTTTT.

This clonotype was recorded many times. The rearrangement uses TRBV19 and TRBJ1-1, with 7 bases that match TRBD1. The CDR3 sequence is 13 residues long. The germline gives CDR1 LNHDA, CDR2 SQIVND (reference sequence). The ends lost 9 bases at V and 1 base at J; junction bases unmatched: 5. The CDR3 spells CASSRTGNTEAFF. The CDR3 bases are TGTGCCAGCAGCAGGACAGGGAACACTGAAGCTTTCTTT.

This clonotype was seen repeatedly, ten times or more. The genes are TRBV11-1 and TRBJ1-1, with unresolved D. Germline V CDR1 and CDR2: SGHAT, FQDESV (reference sequence). This CDR3 is built from 13 residues. Trimming cost V 4 bases and J 3 bases, with 9 bases left between them. This chain's CDR3 is CASSSGVYTEAFF. CDR3 coding DNA: TGTGCCAGCAGCTCGGGAGTATACACTGAAGCTTTCTTT.

In this sample, this clonotype turned up many times. The V call is TRBV12-3 or TRBV12-4, the J call TRBJ1-3; the D gene is possibly TRBD1 (6 bases). This CDR3 region has 13 residues. Trimming left V 4 bases short and J 8 bases short, with 12 bases between. CDR3 sequence: CASSWNRVDTIYF. CDR3 coding DNA: TGTGCCAGCAGTTGGAACAGGGTTGACACCATATATTTT.